These 25 T cell receptor beta chains came from one sample sequenced in a study of spatial heterogeneity in lung cancer. Time point reported: blood at routine non-recurrence follow-up after resection. MiXCR was run by TCRdb on the 5' RACE reads, yielding one entry per CDR3 protein. The sample has some 46,000 distinct CDR3 sequences, approximately 12% seen once. This material consisted of PBMCs, taken at follow-up. These receptors were taken from a male donor with early-stage non-small cell lung cancer.

This clonotype has only a few counts. The rearrangement uses TRBV7-2 and TRBJ1-3, with TRBD1 as a possible D gene (5 bases). V was trimmed by 5 bases and J by 0 bases, leaving 11 bases between them. There are 15 residues in the CDR3. Germline V gene sequence: CDR1 SGHTA, CDR2 FQGNSA. For the CDR3, the DNA is TGTGCCAGCAGCCTGATGACAGTCTCTGGAAACACCATATATTTT. Its protein is CASSLMTVSGNTIYF.

In this sample, this clonotype turned up a few times. The gene calls are TRBV4-1 and TRBJ1-5; D remains unclear. The V gene lost 1 base and the J gene lost 10 bases, with 8 bases spanning the gap. The germline V gene has CDR1 MGHRA and CDR2 YSYEKL. The CDR3 is 12 amino acids. CDR3 region: CASSQGTVPQHF. CDR3 in DNA: TGCGCCAGCAGCCAAGGGACTGTCCCCCAGCATTTT.

The chain couples TRBV20-1 to TRBJ1-1; 8 bases are a match to TRBD1. The ends lost 0 bases at V and 1 base at J; junction bases unmatched: 16. Germline CDR1 reads DFQATT; CDR2 reads SNEGSKA (reference sequence). This CDR3 comprises 19 residues. The CDR3 DNA sequence: TGCAGTGCTAGAGATGTGGTAGGTGCACAGGGGGAGCGGAACACTGAAGCTTTCTTT. Translated, it gives CSARDVVGAQGERNTEAFF.

There are many counts of this clonotype. The J gene is TRBJ1-6, the V gene TRBV12-3 or TRBV12-4; the match to TRBD1 covers 7 bases. The length of the CDR3 is 15 residues. Unmatched junction bases numbered 7, after V lost 8 bases and J lost 3 bases. CDR3 nucleotides: TGTGCCAGCCGGCCTGGGACAGACTATAATTCACCCCTCCACTTT. It specifies CASRPGTDYNSPLHF.

The CDR3 protein is CASSFESISYEQYF. The CDR3 nucleotides read TGTGCCAGCAGCTTTGAGAGCATCTCCTACGAGCAGTACTTC. The J gene is TRBJ2-7, the V gene TRBV7-2; unclear D gene. Per germline, CDR1 SGHTA and CDR2 FQGNSA. Trimming shortened V by 3 bases and J by 0 bases, and 9 bases separated the two germline ends. This CDR3 is 14 amino acids long.

The J gene is TRBJ1-1, the V gene TRBV11-2; D possibly corresponds to TRBD1 (5 bases). V gave up 2 bases and J gave up 10 bases, with 17 bases separating them. CDR1 is SGHAT, CDR2 FQNNGV, per germline. The CDR3 sequence is 14 residues long. The CDR3 protein is CASSLRGTAGRAFF. The CDR3 DNA follows: TGTGCCAGCAGCTTAAGAGGGACGGCGGGGAGAGCTTTCTTT.

Ten or more counts support this clonotype. This sequence joins TRBV7-3 and TRBJ1-1; D not certain. The ends were cut back, 4 bases at V and 4 bases at J, with 13 bases in the middle. CDR3 length equals 14 residues. Germline V CDR1 and CDR2: SGHTA, FQGTGA. The CDR3 sequence: CASSSEAVATEAFF. CDR3 sequence (DNA): TGTGCCAGCAGCTCCGAGGCGGTCGCCACTGAAGCTTTCTTT.

In this sample, this clonotype turned up many times. This chain joins TRBV5-1 and TRBJ2-7, with 9 bases aligning to TRBD1. The CDR3 runs 14 residues. Germline loops: CDR1 SGHRS, CDR2 YFSETQ. With 3 bases clipped from V and 4 bases from J, the junction kept 5 bases outside the gene matches. CDR3 in DNA: TGCGCCAGCAGCTCCGGACAGGGGAATTACGAGCAGTACTTC. It yields the protein CASSSGQGNYEQYF.

This clonotype was recorded many times. J is TRBJ2-7 and V is TRBV9; D is unresolved. The CDR3 totals 14 residues. Trimming removed 0 bases from V and 0 bases from J, with 7 bases in between. CDR1 and CDR2 (germline): SGDLS, YYNGEE. The CDR3 loop reads CASSVDPGSYEQYF. The DNA for the CDR3 is TGTGCCAGCAGCGTAGATCCAGGCTCCTACGAGCAGTACTTC.

This clonotype showed up many times. This chain connects TRBV7-2 to TRBJ1-5; D is uncertain. Germline V gives CDR1 SGHTA, CDR2 FQGNSA. Trimming stripped 2 bases from V and 6 bases from J, with 11 bases between. There are 14 residues in the CDR3. CDR3 coding DNA: TGTGCCAGCAGCTTAAACCTTGCGGGTCAGCCCCAGCATTTT. Its protein product is CASSLNLAGQPQHF.

The V and J genes are TRBV5-6 and TRBJ2-3; D remains ambiguous. Trimming took 5 bases from V and 3 from J, leaving 16 bases between them. The germline V gene encodes CDR1 SGHDT and CDR2 YYEEEE. The CDR3 spans 15 residues. The DNA of the CDR3 is TGTGCCAGCAGGCCCGGACCTCTTGGTACAGATACGCAGTATTTT. Residues: CASRPGPLGTDTQYF.

This clonotype has just a few counts. This chain joins TRBV7-9 and TRBJ1-3; D gene uncertain. Trimming shortened V by 2 bases and J by 0 bases, and 11 bases separated the two germline ends. The CDR3 is made up of 16 amino acids. Germline CDR1 and CDR2: SEHNR and FQNEAQ (reference sequence). CDR3 DNA sequence: TGTGCCAGCAGCTTATTTCTAACGGGCTCTGGAAACACCATATATTTT. Translating gives CASSLFLTGSGNTIYF.

The genes are TRBV6-2 or TRBV6-3 and TRBJ2-7; D is ambiguous. CDR1 MNHEY and CDR2 SVGEGT come from the germline V gene. The ends were cut back, 6 bases at V and 1 base at J, with 10 bases in the middle. The CDR3 consists of 13 residues. The chain's CDR3 is CASRQAGSYEQYF. The CDR3 DNA is TGTGCCAGCAGACAAGCAGGTTCCTACGAGCAGTACTTC.

The chain couples TRBV20-1 to TRBJ1-1; no reliable D call. The germline V gene has CDR1 DFQATT and CDR2 SNEGSKA (reference sequence). Trimming took off 3 bases at V and 1 base at J, with 6 bases between the two ends. The length of the CDR3 is 12 residues. For the CDR3, the DNA is TGCAGTGCTAGGCCCGCGAACACTGAAGCTTTCTTT. Translated, it gives CSARPANTEAFF.

The V call is TRBV12-3 or TRBV12-4, the J call TRBJ2-5; D not certain. The CDR3 covers 13 residues. V dropped 3 bases and J dropped 3 bases, with 8 bases sitting between them. The CDR3 DNA reads as TGTGCCAGCAGTTTCACGGTTAAAGAGACCCAGTACTTC. Its translation: CASSFTVKETQYF.

V and J are TRBV15 and TRBJ2-1; a possible D gene is TRBD2 (5 bases). This CDR3 is built from 12 residues. V was cut by 9 bases and J by 6 bases, with 12 bases left in between. Germline CDR1 is LNHNV and CDR2 is YYDKDF (reference sequence). The DNA for the CDR3 is TGTGCCACAGGACTCGACTTCAATGAGCAGTTCTTC. It yields the protein CATGLDFNEQFF.

This clonotype was picked up a small number of times. This sequence joins TRBV7-2 and TRBJ2-7, with TRBD2 matching 7 bases. The CDR3 consists of 13 residues. Germline lookup yields CDR1 SGHTA and CDR2 FQGNSA. V trimming: 3 bases; J trimming: 5 bases; junction bases outside the gene matches: 4. This chain's CDR3 is CASSFPAGNEQYF. In DNA, the CDR3 is TGTGCCAGCAGCTTCCCAGCGGGAAACGAGCAGTACTTC.

The rearrangement joins TRBV7-9 to TRBJ2-3, with 9 bases identical to TRBD2. CDR1 and CDR2 from the germline V gene are SEHNR and FQNEAQ (reference sequence). CDR3 length: 15 residues. The V segment lost 6 bases and the J segment 0 bases; nucleotides outside the gene matches: 4. The CDR3 reads CASSKGLASTDTQYF. In DNA, the CDR3 is TGTGCCAGCAGTAAGGGACTAGCTAGCACAGATACGCAGTATTTT.

This clonotype appeared many times. V gene TRBV6-1 combines with J gene TRBJ2-7; D gene ambiguous. This CDR3 has 13 residues. Between the trimmed V and J ends, which lost 3 bases and 4 bases, there was a span of 10 bases. Germline CDR1 MNHNS, CDR2 SASEGT. The CDR3 sequence: CASSDPWIYEQYF. CDR3 DNA sequence: TGTGCCAGCAGTGATCCTTGGATTTACGAGCAGTACTTC.

The sample holds a few counts of this clonotype. This chain joins TRBV5-4 and TRBJ2-5; TRBD1 aligns across 8 bases. J was trimmed by 4 bases and V by 4 bases; bases with no gene match: 9. CDR1 and CDR2 from the germline V gene are SGHNT and YYREEE (reference sequence). CDR3 length: 15 residues. The CDR3 protein is CASSTQGDGGETQYF. The CDR3 DNA sequence: TGTGCCAGCAGCACACAGGGGGACGGCGGAGAGACCCAGTACTTC.

This clonotype has just a few counts. V is TRBV6-6 and J is TRBJ2-1; the D call may be TRBD1 or TRBD2 (6 bases each). V dropped 8 bases and J dropped 8 bases, with 19 bases sitting between them. The germline gives CDR1 MNHNY, CDR2 SVGAGI (reference sequence). CDR3 size: 14 residues. The CDR3 region is CASSVPGGGHEQFF. The DNA for the CDR3 is TGTGCCAGCTCAGTCCCCGGGGGCGGGCATGAGCAGTTCTTC.

In this sample, this clonotype turned up a few times. The J gene is TRBJ2-7, the V gene TRBV15; 7 positions match TRBD2. J lost 2 bases, V lost 3 bases, and 7 bases had no gene match. The CDR3 covers 15 residues. CDR1 is LNHNV and CDR2 is YYDKDF in the germline V gene (reference sequence). The CDR3 spells CATSRPPSGAYEQYF. The CDR3 coding sequence is TGTGCCACCAGCAGGCCCCCCAGCGGGGCCTACGAGCAGTACTTC.

This clonotype occurred many times. This chain joins TRBV4-2 and TRBJ2-3; D is undetermined. This CDR3 has 14 residues. The V end lost 3 bases, the J end lost 0 bases, and 7 bases lay between the germline ends. CDR1 LGHNA and CDR2 YNFKEQ come from the germline V gene. Here the CDR3 DNA reads TGTGCCAGCAGCCAGGGTGGGAGCACAGATACGCAGTATTTT. It yields the protein CASSQGGSTDTQYF.

Ten or more counts support this clonotype. V usage is TRBV5-5 and J usage is TRBJ1-6; D is uncertain. The CDR3 covers 13 residues. V gave up 4 bases and J gave up 10 bases, with 12 bases separating them. Germline V gene sequence: CDR1 SGHKS, CDR2 YYEKEE (reference sequence). CDR3 loop: CASSPDYLSPLHF. CDR3 coding DNA: TGTGCCAGCAGCCCGGACTACCTCTCACCCCTCCACTTT.

The CDR3 loop is CASSLDNTEAFF. The CDR3 DNA sequence: TGTGCCAGCAGCTTGGACAACACTGAAGCTTTCTTT. The chain couples TRBV4-2 to TRBJ1-1; D is unclear. Trimming took off 5 bases at V and 2 bases at J, with 6 bases between the two ends. Germline CDR1 is LGHNA and CDR2 is YNFKEQ. The CDR3 runs to 12 residues.